The TCR beta chain under discussion was sequenced for a study of T cell changes during pregnancy in multiple sclerosis. Sequencing used immunoSEQ multiplex PCR; TCRdb keeps in-frame clones, though not all of them. The data show roughly 49,000 clones, just under 95% seen once. Trimming shortened V by 2 bases and J by 8 bases, and 13 bases separated the two germline ends. Germline CDR1 is SGHNT and CDR2 is YYREEE (reference sequence). This CDR3 has 13 amino acids. Sequenced here: CD8+ T cells from peripheral blood mononuclear cells, sampled in the first trimester of pregnancy. The clonotype originates from a female donor with multiple sclerosis, enrolled in a pregnancy study. This chain connects TRBV5-4 to TRBJ1-1; D is unresolved. The CDR3 DNA reads TGTGCCAGCAGCTTTGGTCGGGGTTCGGAAGCTTTCTTT. Its translation: CASSFGRGSEAFF.